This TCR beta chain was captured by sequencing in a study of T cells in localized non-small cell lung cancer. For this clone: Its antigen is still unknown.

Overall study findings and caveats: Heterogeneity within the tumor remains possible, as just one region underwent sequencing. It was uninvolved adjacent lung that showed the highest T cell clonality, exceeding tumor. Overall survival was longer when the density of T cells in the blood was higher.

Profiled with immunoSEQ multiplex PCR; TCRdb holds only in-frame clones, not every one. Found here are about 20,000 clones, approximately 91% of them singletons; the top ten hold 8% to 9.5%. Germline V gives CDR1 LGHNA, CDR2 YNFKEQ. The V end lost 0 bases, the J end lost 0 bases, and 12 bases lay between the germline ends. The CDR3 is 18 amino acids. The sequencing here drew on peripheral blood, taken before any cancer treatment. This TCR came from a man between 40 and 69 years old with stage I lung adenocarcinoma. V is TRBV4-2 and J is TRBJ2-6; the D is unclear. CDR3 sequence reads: CASSQEPSGNSGANVLTF. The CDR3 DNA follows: TGTGCCAGCAGCCAAGAGCCCTCGGGCAACTCTGGGGCCAACGTCCTGACTTTC.